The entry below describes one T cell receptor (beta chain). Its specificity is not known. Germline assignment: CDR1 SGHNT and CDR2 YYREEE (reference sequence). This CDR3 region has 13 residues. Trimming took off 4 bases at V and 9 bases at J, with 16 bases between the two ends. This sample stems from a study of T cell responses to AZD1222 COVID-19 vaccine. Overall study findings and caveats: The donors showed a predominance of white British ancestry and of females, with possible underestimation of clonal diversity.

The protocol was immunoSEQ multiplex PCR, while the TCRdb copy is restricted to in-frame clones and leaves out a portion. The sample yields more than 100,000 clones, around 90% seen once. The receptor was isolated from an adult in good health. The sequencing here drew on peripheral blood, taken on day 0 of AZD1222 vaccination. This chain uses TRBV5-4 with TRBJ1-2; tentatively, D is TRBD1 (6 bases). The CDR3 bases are TGTGCCAGCAGCCCTGAGAGGGGGACAAGCTACACCTTC. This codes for CASSPERGTSYTF.